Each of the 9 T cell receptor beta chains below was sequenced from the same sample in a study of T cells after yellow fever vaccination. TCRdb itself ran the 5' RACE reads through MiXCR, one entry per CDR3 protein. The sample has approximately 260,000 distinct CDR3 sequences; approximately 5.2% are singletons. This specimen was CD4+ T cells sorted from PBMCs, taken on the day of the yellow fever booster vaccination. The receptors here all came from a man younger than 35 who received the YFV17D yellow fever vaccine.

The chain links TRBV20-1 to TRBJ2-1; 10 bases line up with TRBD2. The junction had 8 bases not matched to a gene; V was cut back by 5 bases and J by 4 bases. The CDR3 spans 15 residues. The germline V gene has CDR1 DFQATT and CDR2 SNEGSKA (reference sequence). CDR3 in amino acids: CSAPPQRGGYNEQFF. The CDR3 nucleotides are TGCAGTGCTCCCCCCCAGCGGGGGGGTTACAATGAGCAGTTCTTC.

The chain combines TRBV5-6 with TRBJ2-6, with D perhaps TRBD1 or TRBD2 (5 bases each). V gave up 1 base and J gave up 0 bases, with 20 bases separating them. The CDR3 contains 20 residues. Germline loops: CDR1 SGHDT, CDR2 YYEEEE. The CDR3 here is CASSLWSSWDGSSGANVLTF. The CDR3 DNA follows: TGTGCCAGCAGCTTGTGGTCATCTTGGGACGGATCCTCTGGGGCCAACGTCCTGACTTTC.

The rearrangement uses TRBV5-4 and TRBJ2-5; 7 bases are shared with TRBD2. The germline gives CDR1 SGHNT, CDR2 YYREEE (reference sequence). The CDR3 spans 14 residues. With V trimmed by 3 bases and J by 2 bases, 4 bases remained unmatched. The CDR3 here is CASSSRTRQETQYF. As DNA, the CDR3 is TGTGCCAGCAGCTCCCGGACTAGACAAGAGACCCAGTACTTC.

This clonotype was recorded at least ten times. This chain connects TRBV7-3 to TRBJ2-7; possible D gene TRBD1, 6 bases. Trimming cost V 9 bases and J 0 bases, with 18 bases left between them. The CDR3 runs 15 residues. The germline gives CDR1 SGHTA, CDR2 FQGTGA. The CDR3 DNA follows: TGTGCCAGGAAACATTTCGGACAGCTCTCCTACGAGCAGTACTTC. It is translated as CARKHFGQLSYEQYF.

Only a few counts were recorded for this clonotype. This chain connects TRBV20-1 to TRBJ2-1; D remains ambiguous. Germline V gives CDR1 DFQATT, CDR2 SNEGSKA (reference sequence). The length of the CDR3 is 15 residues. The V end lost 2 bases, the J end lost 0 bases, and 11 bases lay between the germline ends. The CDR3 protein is CSARKRTYSYNEQFF. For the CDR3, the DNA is TGCAGTGCTAGAAAAAGGACGTACTCCTACAATGAGCAGTTCTTC.

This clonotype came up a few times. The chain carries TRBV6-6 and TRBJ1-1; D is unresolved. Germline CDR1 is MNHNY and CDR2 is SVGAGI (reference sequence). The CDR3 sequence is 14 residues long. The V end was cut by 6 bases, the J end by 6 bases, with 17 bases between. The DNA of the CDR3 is TGTGCCAGCAGGACGGCCAGTATCGTTTCTGAAGCTTTCTTT. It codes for CASRTASIVSEAFF.

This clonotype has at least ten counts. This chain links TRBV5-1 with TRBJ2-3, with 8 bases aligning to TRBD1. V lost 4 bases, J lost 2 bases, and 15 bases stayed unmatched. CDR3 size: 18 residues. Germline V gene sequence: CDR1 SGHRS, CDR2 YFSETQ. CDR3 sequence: CASSQGQAGSGVTDTQYF. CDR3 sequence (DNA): TGCGCCAGCAGCCAGGGACAGGCAGGGTCCGGGGTCACAGATACGCAGTATTTT.

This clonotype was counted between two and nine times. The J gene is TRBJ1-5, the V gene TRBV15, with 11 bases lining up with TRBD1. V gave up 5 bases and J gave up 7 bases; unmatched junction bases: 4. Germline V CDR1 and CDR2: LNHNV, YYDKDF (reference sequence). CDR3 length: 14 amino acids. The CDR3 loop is CATSGQGARQPQHF. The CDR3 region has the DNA TGTGCCACCAGCGGACAGGGGGCCCGGCAGCCCCAGCATTTT.

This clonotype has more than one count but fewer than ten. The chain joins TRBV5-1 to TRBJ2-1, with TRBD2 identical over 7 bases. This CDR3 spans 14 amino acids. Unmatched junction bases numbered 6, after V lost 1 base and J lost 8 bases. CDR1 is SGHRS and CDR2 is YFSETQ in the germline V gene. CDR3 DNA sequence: TGCGCCAGCAGCTTGATTACTAGCGAAGATGAGCAGTTCTTC. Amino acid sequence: CASSLITSEDEQFF.